The clone carrying this T cell receptor (beta chain) came up once. Sequencing was performed with immunoSEQ multiplex PCR; in TCRdb, only in-frame clones are kept and a portion is missing. The repertoire holds about 240,000 clones, with 82% as singletons. This CDR3 comprises 14 residues. Germline CDR1 is MNHNS and CDR2 is SASEGT. Trimming pared 6 bases from V and 2 bases from J, leaving 14 bases between. The data derive from a study of blood T cell repertoires in COVID-19. The TCR comes from a woman aged 60 to 75 with active or convalescent COVID-19. The V call is TRBV6-1, the J call TRBJ2-7, with D tentatively TRBD1 (5 bases). Material: peripheral blood. Written as DNA, the CDR3 is TGTGCCAGCAGGACAGATGGCAGGGCCTACGAGCAGTACTTC. This codes for CASRTDGRAYEQYF.